This T cell receptor beta chain originates from a study of blood T cell repertoires in COVID-19. About the study: Some COVID-19 samples were acute and others convalescent; all came from the United States, Italy and Spain.

Germline trimming cut 10 bases from V and 3 bases from J; bases unmatched to any gene: 9. The germline V gene has CDR1 LNHDA and CDR2 SQIVND (reference sequence). The CDR3 loop spans 14 amino acids. The repertoire was sequenced with immunoSEQ multiplex PCR; TCRdb's copy has only in-frame clones and lacks some. The data contain approximately 260,000 clones, nearly 85% of them seen just once; the ten biggest clones take up less than 10%. The sequencing input was peripheral blood. V gene TRBV19 combines with J gene TRBJ1-5; 7 positions match TRBD1. The sequence was obtained from a human donor in a cohort sampled during active COVID-19. The CDR3 sequence: CATEVQGNNQPQHF. In nucleotides, the CDR3 is TGTGCCACCGAGGTACAGGGGAACAATCAGCCCCAGCATTTT.